This T cell receptor beta chain stems from a study of T cell repertoires in cytomegalovirus infection (dated by TCRdb to between 2018 and 2021). Some background on the complete study: The peptide stimulations were aimed at well-studied HLA-B-restricted epitopes as well as recently identified HLA-C-restricted CMV epitopes, whose presentation resists viral immunomodulation. Because public TCR beta signatures pointed to carriage of CMV infection together with the matching HLA type, the HLA type of each donor mattered for the analysis.

The sample was run on an Illumina HiSeq 1500. Using fastp trimming at Q25 and MiXCR clonotype assembly, TCRdb reanalyzed the public sequencing data and kept in-frame beta chains. Each CDR3 protein appears once, grouped with its most common genes and DNA. The sample table shows 550,000 to 850,000 distinct CDR3 sequences, and around 30% are seen once. Of the sample, 15% to 20% falls within the top ten clones. As regards this clonotype: The antigen it binds to is not known. Base qualities are missing; no much larger clone stands one base away.

Explained via the paper, the treatment or condition label denotes: in vitro stimulation with specific CMV peptide epitopes to enrich CMV-specific T cells. Results and caveats for the whole study, not just this receptor: In both this cohort and an independent roughly 400-donor cohort, the cumulative frequency of public TCR beta family members distinguished carriers of CMV infection plus the relevant HLA type. The ex vivo response was dominated by HLA-C-restricted CMV-specific TCR beta clonotypes, and the single most frequent clonotype in two of eight donors was supplied by these HLA-C-restricted clonotypes.

The germline V gene (reference sequence) gives CDR1 as LNHDA and CDR2 as SQIVND. Inclusive of the bounding cysteine and phenylalanine, the CDR3 is 13 residues long. Of the read, only the CDR3 DNA is kept; its 39 bases are in frame from base 1. Trimming takes 6 bases off V and 7 bases off J; junction bases not matched to a gene: 5. This receptor chain uses TRBV19 and TRBJ2-1, with 8 bases in between that match TRBD1. The starting material was cultured PBMCs, obtained from culture after CMV antigen stimulation. This TCR was recovered from a human donor in good health (CMV status not recorded). Some clones in this sample may be carry-over from other donors' samples. The CDR3 here reads CASRQQGVNEQFF. The base sequence is TGTGCCAGTAGACAACAGGGGGTGAATGAGCAGTTCTTC.